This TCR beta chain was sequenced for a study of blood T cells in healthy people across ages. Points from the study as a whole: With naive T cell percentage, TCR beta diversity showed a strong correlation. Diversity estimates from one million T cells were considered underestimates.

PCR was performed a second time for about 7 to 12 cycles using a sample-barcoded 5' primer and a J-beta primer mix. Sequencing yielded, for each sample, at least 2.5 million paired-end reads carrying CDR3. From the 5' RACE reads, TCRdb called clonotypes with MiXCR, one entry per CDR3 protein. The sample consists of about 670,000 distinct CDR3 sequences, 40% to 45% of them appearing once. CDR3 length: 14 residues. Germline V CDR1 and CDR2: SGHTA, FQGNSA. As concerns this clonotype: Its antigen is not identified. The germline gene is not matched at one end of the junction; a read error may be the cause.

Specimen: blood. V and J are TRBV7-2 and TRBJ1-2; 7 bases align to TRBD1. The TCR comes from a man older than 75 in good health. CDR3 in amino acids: CASGLSVRGYGYTF. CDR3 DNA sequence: TGTGCCAGCGGCTTAAGTGTCAGGGGGTATGGCTACACCTTC. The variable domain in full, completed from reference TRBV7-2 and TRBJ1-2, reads GAGVSQSPSNKVTEKGKDVELRCDPISGHTALYWYRQSLGQGLEFLIYFQGNSAPDKSGLPSDRFSAERTGGSVSTLTIQRTQQEDSAVYLCASGLSVRGYGYTFGSGTRLTVV.